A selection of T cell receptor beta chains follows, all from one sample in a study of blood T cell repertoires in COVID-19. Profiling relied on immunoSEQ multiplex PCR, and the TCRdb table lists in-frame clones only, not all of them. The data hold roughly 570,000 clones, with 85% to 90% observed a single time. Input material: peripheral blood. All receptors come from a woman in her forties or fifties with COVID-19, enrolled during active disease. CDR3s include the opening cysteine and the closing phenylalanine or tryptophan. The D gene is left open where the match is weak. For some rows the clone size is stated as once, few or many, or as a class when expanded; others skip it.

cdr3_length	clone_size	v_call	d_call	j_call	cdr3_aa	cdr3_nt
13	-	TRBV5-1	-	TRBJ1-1	CASSPGRPTEAFF	TGCGCCAGCAGCCCGGGGAGACCCACTGAAGCTTTCTTT
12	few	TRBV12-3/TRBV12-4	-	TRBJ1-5	CASSIGDQPQHF	TGTGCCAGCAGCATCGGGGATCAGCCCCAGCATTTT
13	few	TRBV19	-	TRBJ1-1	CASSIGVGTEAFF	TGTGCCAGTAGTATTGGAGTAGGCACTGAAGCTTTCTTT
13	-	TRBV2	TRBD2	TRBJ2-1	CASRDYPYNEQFF	TGTGCCAGCCGGGACTATCCTTACAATGAGCAGTTCTTC
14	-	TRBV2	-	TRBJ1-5	CASSVNRVGQPQHF	TGTGCCAGCAGTGTGAACAGGGTCGGACAGCCCCAGCATTTT
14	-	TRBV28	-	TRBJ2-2	CASSLYRGTGELFF	TGTGCCAGCAGTTTATATCGGGGGACGGGGGAGCTGTTTTTT
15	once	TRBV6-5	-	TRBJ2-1	CASRDDRRVDNEQFF	TGTGCCAGCAGGGATGACAGGAGAGTAGACAATGAGCAGTTCTTC
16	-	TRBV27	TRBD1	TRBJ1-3	CASRSHRTGAGNTIYF	TGTGCCAGCAGGTCACACCGGACAGGGGCCGGAAACACCATATATTTT
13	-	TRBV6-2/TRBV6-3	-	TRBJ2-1	CASSYRGIHEQFF	TGTGCCAGCAGTTACAGAGGGATTCATGAGCAGTTCTTC
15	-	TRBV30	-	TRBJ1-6	CACGAGEGYNSPLHF	TGTGCCTGTGGGGCTGGGGAGGGGTATAATTCACCCCTCCACTTT
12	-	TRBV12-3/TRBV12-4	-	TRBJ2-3	CASSYLLDTQYF	TGTGCCAGCAGTTATCTATTAGATACGCAGTATTTT
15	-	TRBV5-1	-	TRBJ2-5	CASLRFYSSGETQYF	TGCGCCAGCCTTCGCTTCTATTCGTCGGGGGAGACCCAGTACTTC
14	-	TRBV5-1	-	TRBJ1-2	CASSLETGYYGYTF	TGCGCCAGCAGCCTGGAGACAGGCTACTATGGCTACACCTTC
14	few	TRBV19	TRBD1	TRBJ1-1	CASSVQGGDTEAFF	TGTGCCAGTAGTGTCCAGGGGGGAGACACTGAAGCTTTCTTT
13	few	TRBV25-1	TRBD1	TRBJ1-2	CASSWGQEGGYTF	TGTGCCAGCAGTTGGGGACAGGAGGGAGGCTACACCTTC
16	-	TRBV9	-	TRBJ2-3	CASSTLGGARKDTQYF	TGTGCCAGCAGCACCCTGGGGGGGGCGCGGAAAGATACGCAGTATTTT
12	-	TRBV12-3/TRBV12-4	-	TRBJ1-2	CASSLQGTGYTF	TGTGCCAGCAGCCTACAGGGAACCGGCTACACCTTC
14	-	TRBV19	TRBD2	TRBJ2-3	CASMRAGTTDTQYF	TGTGCCAGTATGAGAGCGGGGACCACAGATACGCAGTATTTT
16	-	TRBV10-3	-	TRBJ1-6	CAISESGAGNNSPLHF	TGTGCCATCAGTGAGTCAGGGGCAGGTAATAATTCACCCCTCCACTTT
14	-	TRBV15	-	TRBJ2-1	CAVLATSSYNEQFF	TGTGCCGTGCTAGCGACTAGCTCCTACAATGAGCAGTTCTTC
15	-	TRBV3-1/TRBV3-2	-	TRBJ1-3	CASSGRTNSGNTIYF	TGTGCCAGCAGCGGCCGAACTAACTCTGGAAACACCATATATTTT
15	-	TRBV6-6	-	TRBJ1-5	CASSLGQGGFQPQHF	TGTGCCAGCAGTTTGGGACAAGGGGGATTTCAGCCCCAGCATTTT
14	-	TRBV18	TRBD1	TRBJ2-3	CASSRGQGTNTQYF	TGTGCCAGCTCACGGGGACAGGGAACGAATACGCAGTATTTT
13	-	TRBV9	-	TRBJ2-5	CASSGPGVQTQYF	TGTGCCAGCAGCGGACCGGGGGTTCAGACCCAGTACTTC
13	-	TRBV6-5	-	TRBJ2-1	CASTIGGRAEQFF	TGTGCCAGCACTATCGGAGGACGGGCTGAGCAGTTCTTC
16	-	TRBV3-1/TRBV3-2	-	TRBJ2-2	CASSLRGIPQNWELFF	TGTGCCAGCAGCCTTCGGGGAATCCCCCAGAATTGGGAGCTGTTTTTT
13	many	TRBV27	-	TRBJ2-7	CASAAGNSYEQYF	TGTGCCAGCGCCGCAGGGAATTCCTACGAGCAGTACTTC
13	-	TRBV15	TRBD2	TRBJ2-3	CATGGERADTQYF	TGTGCCACCGGGGGGGAGAGGGCAGATACGCAGTATTTT
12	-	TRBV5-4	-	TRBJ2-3	CASSRDTDTQYF	TGTGCCAGCAGCCGGGACACAGATACGCAGTATTTT
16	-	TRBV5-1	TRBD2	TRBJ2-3	CASSLVLAGARDTQYF	TGCGCCAGCAGCTTGGTGCTAGCGGGGGCCCGTGATACGCAGTATTTT
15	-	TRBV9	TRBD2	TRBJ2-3	CASSPYGGDGDTQYF	TGTGCCAGCAGCCCCTACGGGGGGGATGGAGATACGCAGTATTTT
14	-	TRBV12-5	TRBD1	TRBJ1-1	CASGPAQGGTEAFF	TGTGCTAGTGGCCCCGCACAGGGGGGGACTGAAGCTTTCTTT
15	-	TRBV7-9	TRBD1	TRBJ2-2	CASSLSGQVTGELFF	TGTGCCAGCAGCTTAAGCGGACAGGTCACCGGGGAGCTGTTTTTT
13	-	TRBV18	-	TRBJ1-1	CASSTTGNTEAFF	TGTGCCAGCTCAACTACAGGGAACACTGAAGCTTTCTTT
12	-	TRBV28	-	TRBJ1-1	CASIQGGLEAFF	TGTGCCAGCATCCAGGGAGGCCTGGAGGCTTTCTTT
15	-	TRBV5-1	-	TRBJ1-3	CASSADRSSGNTIYF	TGCGCCAGCAGCGCTGACAGGTCTTCTGGAAACACCATATATTTT
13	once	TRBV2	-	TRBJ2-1	CASSDTDGVKQFF	TGTGCCAGCAGTGATACCGACGGGGTTAAGCAGTTCTTC
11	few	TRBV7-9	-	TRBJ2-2	CASSRTGELFF	TGTGCCAGCAGCCGGACCGGGGAGCTGTTTTTT
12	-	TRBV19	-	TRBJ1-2	CASMIGVSGYTF	TGTGCCAGTATGATAGGGGTCAGCGGCTACACCTTC
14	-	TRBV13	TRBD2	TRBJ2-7	CASSLPSGGGEQYF	TGTGCCAGCAGCCTACCTAGCGGGGGTGGCGAGCAGTACTTC
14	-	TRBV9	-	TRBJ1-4	CASSPTTGGTPLFF	TGTGCCAGCAGCCCAACGACCGGCGGGACGCCTCTGTTTTTT
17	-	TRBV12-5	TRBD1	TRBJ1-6	CASGFQTGRAPNSPLHF	TGTGCTAGTGGTTTCCAGACAGGGAGAGCCCCTAATTCACCCCTCCACTTT
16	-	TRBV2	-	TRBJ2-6	CASSSVASSGANVLTF	TGTGCCAGCAGTTCCGTAGCGAGCTCTGGGGCCAACGTCCTGACTTTC
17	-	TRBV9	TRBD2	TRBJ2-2	CASSVRSGGADTGELFF	TGTGCCAGCAGTGTCCGGAGCGGGGGGGCGGACACCGGGGAGCTGTTTTTT
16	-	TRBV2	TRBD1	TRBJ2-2	CASARGRQMDTGELFF	TGTGCCAGCGCTAGGGGGCGTCAAATGGACACCGGGGAGCTGTTTTTT
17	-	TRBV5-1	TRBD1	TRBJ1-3	CASSGGTGSSSGNTIYF	TGCGCCAGCAGTGGGGGGACAGGGTCGAGCTCTGGAAACACCATATATTTT
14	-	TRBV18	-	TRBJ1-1	CASSSTASDTEAFF	TGTGCCAGCTCGTCGACAGCTTCCGACACTGAAGCTTTCTTT
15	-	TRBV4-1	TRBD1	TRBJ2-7	CASSATGTEFYEQYF	TGCGCCAGCAGCGCCACCGGGACAGAGTTCTACGAGCAGTACTTC
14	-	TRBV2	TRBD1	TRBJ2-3	CASNRDRGTDTQYF	TGTGCCAGCAATAGGGACAGGGGCACAGATACGCAGTATTTT
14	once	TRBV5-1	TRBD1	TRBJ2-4	CASSLDRGTDIQYF	TGCGCCAGCAGCTTGGACAGGGGAACGGACATTCAGTACTTC
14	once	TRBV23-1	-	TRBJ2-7	CASSQLHRTYEQYF	TGCGCCAGCAGTCAATTGCACAGGACCTACGAGCAGTACTTC
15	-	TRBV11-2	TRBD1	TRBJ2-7	CASSLPIGTVSEQYF	TGTGCCAGCAGCTTGCCGATAGGGACAGTCTCCGAGCAGTACTTC
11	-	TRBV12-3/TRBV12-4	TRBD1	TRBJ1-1	CASTLDRMTFF	TGTGCCAGCACCTTGGACAGGATGACTTTCTTT
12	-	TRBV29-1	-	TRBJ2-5	CSVDRGTETQYF	TGCAGCGTTGACCGAGGCACAGAGACCCAGTACTTC
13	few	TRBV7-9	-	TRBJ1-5	CASSEDRNQPQHF	TGTGCCAGCAGCGAAGACAGGAATCAGCCCCAGCATTTT
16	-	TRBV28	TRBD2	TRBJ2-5	CASSLPRLAGQETQYF	TGTGCCAGCAGCCTACCAAGACTAGCGGGGCAAGAGACCCAGTACTTC
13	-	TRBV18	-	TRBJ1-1	CASSSQGITEAFF	TGTGCCAGCTCATCGCAGGGGATCACTGAAGCTTTCTTT